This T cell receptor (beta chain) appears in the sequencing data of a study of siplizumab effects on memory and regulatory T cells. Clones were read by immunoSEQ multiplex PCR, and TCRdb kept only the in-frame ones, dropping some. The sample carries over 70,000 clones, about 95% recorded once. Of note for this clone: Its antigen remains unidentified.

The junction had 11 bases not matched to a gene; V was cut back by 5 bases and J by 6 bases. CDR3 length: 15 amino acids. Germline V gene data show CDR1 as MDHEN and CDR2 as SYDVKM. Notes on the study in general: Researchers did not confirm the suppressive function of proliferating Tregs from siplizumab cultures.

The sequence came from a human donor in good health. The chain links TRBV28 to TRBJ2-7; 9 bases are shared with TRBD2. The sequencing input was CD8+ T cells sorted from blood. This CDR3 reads CASSPLAGDPREQYF. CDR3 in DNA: TGTGCCAGCAGTCCCTTAGCGGGAGACCCCCGCGAGCAGTACTTC.